The TCR beta chain under discussion was sequenced for a study of T cell responses to AZD1222 COVID-19 vaccine. V trimming: 4 bases; J trimming: 2 bases; junction bases outside the gene matches: 7. Germline V CDR1 and CDR2: SGDLS, YYNGEE. The CDR3 consists of 16 residues. As for this clone: The antigen remains undetermined.

Profiled with immunoSEQ multiplex PCR; TCRdb holds only in-frame clones, not every one. The table records 95,000 to 130,000 clones, 85% to 95% of them present only once. Whole-study results and caveats: Two doses of AZD1222 preceded a rise in Spike-specific TCR breadth and depth. CD4 TCRs linked to vaccination spanned spike, dominating at 160-218 and 743-854.

The clonotype originates from an adult in good health. This sequence joins TRBV9 and TRBJ2-3, with 10 bases fitting TRBD2. The specimen comprised peripheral blood, sampled on day 0 of AZD1222 vaccination. The CDR3 loop reads CASSLGTSVSTDTQYF. The DNA for the CDR3 is TGTGCCAGCAGCCTCGGGACTAGCGTTTCCACAGATACGCAGTATTTT. Full variable domain (outside the CDR3, taken from reference TRBV9 and TRBJ2-3): DSGVTQTPKHLITATGQRVTLRCSPRSGDLSVYWYQQSLDQGLQFLIQYYNGEERAKGNILERFSAQQFPDLHSELNLSSLELGDSALYFCASSLGTSVSTDTQYFGPGTRLTVL.